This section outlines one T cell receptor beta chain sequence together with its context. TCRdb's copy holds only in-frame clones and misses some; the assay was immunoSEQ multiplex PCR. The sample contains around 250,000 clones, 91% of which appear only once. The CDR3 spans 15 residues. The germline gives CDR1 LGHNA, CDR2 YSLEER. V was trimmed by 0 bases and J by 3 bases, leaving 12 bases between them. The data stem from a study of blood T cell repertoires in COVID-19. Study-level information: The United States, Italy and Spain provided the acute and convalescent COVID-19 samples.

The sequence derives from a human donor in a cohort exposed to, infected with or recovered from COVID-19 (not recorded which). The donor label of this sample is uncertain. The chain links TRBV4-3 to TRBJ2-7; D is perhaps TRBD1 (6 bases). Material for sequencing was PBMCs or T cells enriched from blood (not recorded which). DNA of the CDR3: TGCGCCAGCAGCCAAGACAGGGGCCGTAGCTACGAGCAGTACTTC. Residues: CASSQDRGRSYEQYF.